The clone carrying this T cell receptor beta chain came up many times. Antigen unknown. One junction end does not reproduce the germline sequence, and a read error may be involved. TCRdb fed the 5' RACE reads into MiXCR, producing one record per CDR3 protein. The sample records 200,000 or so distinct CDR3 sequences, 20% to 30% being singletons. This specimen comes from a study of CD8 T cells in ankylosing spondylitis. General study points: Characteristic, it appeared, of ankylosing spondylitis blood was a TCR beta motif of eight highly homologous variants. Disease-linked clones, CD8+, were relatively rare in peripheral blood.

The source material was blood, either unsorted or a sorted T cell fraction (not recorded which). The sequence derives from a male donor with ankylosing spondylitis or in good health (not recorded which).

CDR3 region: CASSLAGGSSEQYF. In DNA form, the CDR3 reads TGTGCCAGCAGCCTAGCGGGAGGCTCCTCCGAGCAGTACTTC. The V gene is TRBV12-3 or TRBV12-4, the J gene TRBJ2-7, with TRBD2 matching 11 bases. This CDR3 comprises 14 residues.